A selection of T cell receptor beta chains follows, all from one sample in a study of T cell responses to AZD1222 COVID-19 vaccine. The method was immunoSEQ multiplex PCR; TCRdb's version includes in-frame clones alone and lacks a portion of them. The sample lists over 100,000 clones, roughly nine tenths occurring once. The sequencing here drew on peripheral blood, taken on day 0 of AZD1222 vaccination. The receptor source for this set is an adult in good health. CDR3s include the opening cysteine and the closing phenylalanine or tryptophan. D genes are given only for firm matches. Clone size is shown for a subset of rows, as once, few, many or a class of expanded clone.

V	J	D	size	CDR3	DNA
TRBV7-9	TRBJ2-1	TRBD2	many	CASSLAGTSPYNEQFF	TGTGCCAGCAGCTTAGCGGGGACTAGCCCCTACAATGAGCAGTTCTTC
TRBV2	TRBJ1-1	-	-	CASSGRWDTEAFF	TGTGCCAGCAGTGGGCGGTGGGACACTGAAGCTTTCTTT
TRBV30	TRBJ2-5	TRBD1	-	CAWGTGQETQYF	TGTGCCTGGGGGACAGGGCAAGAGACCCAGTACTTC
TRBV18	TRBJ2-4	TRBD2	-	CASSPPSSGGALAKNIQYF	TGTGCCAGCTCACCACCGTCGAGCGGGGGGGCCCTAGCCAAAAACATTCAGTACTTC
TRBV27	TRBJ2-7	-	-	CASSFHAGPSYEQYF	TGTGCCAGCAGTTTCCATGCAGGGCCTTCCTACGAGCAGTACTTC
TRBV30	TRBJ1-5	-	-	CAWRVTGSNQPQHF	TGTGCCTGGAGGGTCACAGGTAGCAATCAGCCCCAGCATTTT
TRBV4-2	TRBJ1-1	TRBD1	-	CASSQAGGTSNTEAFF	TGTGCCAGCAGCCAGGCAGGGGGGACCTCGAACACTGAAGCTTTCTTT
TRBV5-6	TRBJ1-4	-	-	CASSLDWGREKLFF	TGTGCCAGCAGCTTGGATTGGGGGCGGGAAAAACTGTTTTTT
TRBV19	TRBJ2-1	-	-	CASKEGASYNEQFF	TGTGCCAGTAAAGAGGGAGCATCCTACAATGAGCAGTTCTTC
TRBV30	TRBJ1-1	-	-	CAWRFGRWNTEAFF	TGTGCCTGGAGGTTCGGCAGGTGGAACACTGAAGCTTTCTTT
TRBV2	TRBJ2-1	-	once	CASSLAYEQFF	TGTGCCAGCAGTCTAGCGTATGAGCAGTTCTTC
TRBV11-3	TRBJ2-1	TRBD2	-	CASSLGTSGSYNEQFF	TGTGCCAGCAGCTTAGGGACTAGCGGCTCCTACAATGAGCAGTTCTTC
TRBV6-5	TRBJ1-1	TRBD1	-	CASSLQTGTTEAFF	TGTGCCAGCAGTTTACAGACAGGGACCACTGAAGCTTTCTTT
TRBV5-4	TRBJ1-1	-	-	CASSSGSEAFF	TGTGCCAGCAGCTCCGGATCCGAAGCTTTCTTT
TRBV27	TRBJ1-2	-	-	CASSWRKGYGYTF	TGTGCCAGCAGTTGGAGGAAGGGCTATGGCTACACCTTC
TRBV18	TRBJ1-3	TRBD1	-	CASSPSQGEPGNTIYF	TGTGCCAGCTCACCAAGCCAGGGGGAACCTGGAAACACCATATATTTT
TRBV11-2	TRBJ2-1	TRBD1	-	CASSLGTVNEQFF	TGTGCCAGCAGCTTGGGGACAGTCAATGAGCAGTTCTTC
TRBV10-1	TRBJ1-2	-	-	CASSESANYGYTF	TGCGCCAGCAGTGAGTCAGCTAACTATGGCTACACCTTC
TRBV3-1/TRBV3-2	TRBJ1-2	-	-	CASSQVIQAVYGYTF	TGTGCCAGCAGCCAAGTTATCCAGGCTGTCTATGGCTACACCTTC
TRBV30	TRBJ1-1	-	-	CAWGRQALEAFF	TGTGCCTGGGGGAGACAGGCCCTTGAAGCTTTCTTT
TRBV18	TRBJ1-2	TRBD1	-	CASSPLEYGTAYGYTF	TGTGCCAGCTCACCACTAGAATATGGGACAGCCTATGGCTACACCTTC
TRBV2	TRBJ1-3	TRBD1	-	CATRQGARGNTIYF	TGTGCCACCAGACAGGGGGCTCGTGGAAACACCATATATTTT
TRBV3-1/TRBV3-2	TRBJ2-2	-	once	CASSPQVGYNTGELFF	TGTGCCAGCAGCCCCCAAGTAGGGTATAACACCGGGGAGCTGTTTTTT
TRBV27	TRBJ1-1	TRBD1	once	CASSLRPPGQGTGTEAFF	TGTGCCAGCAGTCTCCGACCCCCGGGACAGGGTACGGGTACTGAAGCTTTCTTT
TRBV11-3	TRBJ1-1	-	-	CASSTPYNTEAFF	TGTGCCAGCAGCACACCCTATAACACTGAAGCTTTCTTT
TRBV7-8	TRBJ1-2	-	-	CASSPMGQYNYGYTF	TGTGCCAGCAGCCCTATGGGGCAGTATAACTATGGCTACACCTTC
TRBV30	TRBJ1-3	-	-	CACSDSGNTIYF	TGTGCCTGTAGCGATTCTGGAAACACCATATATTTT
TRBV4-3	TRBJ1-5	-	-	CASSQPRGRDNHPQHF	TGCGCCAGCAGCCAACCCAGGGGCAGGGACAATCATCCCCAGCATTTT
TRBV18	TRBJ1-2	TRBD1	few	CASSTFAGGAVYGYTF	TGTGCCAGCTCAACCTTTGCAGGGGGTGCTGTCTATGGCTACACCTTC
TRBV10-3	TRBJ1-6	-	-	CAISEEVSSYNSPLHF	TGTGCCATCAGTGAGGAAGTCAGCTCCTATAATTCACCCCTCCACTTT
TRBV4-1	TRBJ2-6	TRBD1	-	CASSQKGAGVTGANVLTF	TGCGCCAGCAGCCAAAAGGGGGCAGGAGTAACTGGGGCCAACGTCCTGACTTTC
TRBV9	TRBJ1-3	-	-	CVSSVAGNSGNTIYF	TGTGTCAGCAGCGTAGCAGGGAACTCTGGAAACACCATATATTTT
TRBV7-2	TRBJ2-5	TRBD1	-	CASSRAGGIETQYF	TGTGCCAGCAGCCGGGCAGGGGGCATTGAGACCCAGTACTTC
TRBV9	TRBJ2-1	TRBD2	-	CASSVLAGAGHEQFF	TGTGCCAGCAGCGTACTAGCGGGGGCGGGTCATGAGCAGTTCTTC
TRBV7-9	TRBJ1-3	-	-	CASSHGFSGNTIYF	TGTGCCAGCAGCCACGGATTCTCTGGAAACACCATATATTTT
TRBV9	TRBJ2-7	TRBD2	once	CASSVGLAGVPSYEQYF	TGTGCCAGCAGCGTGGGGCTAGCGGGGGTCCCCTCCTACGAGCAGTACTTC
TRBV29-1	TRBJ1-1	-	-	CSVVGGSTEAFF	TGCAGCGTTGTGGGGGGTTCCACTGAAGCTTTCTTT
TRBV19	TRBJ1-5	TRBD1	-	CASSIGRGGGRDRNQPQHF	TGTGCCAGTAGTATTGGACGGGGGGGAGGAAGGGACAGGAATCAGCCCCAGCATTTT
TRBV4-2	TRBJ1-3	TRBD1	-	CASSQRETGTGNTIYF	TGTGCCAGCAGCCAACGCGAGACAGGGACTGGAAACACCATATATTTT
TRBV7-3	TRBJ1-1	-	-	CASSFSGAGEAFF	TGTGCCAGCAGCTTCTCAGGTGCCGGGGAAGCTTTCTTT
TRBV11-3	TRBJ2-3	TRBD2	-	CASSPGLAGSISTDTQYF	TGTGCCAGCAGCCCCGGACTAGCGGGATCTATTAGCACAGATACGCAGTATTTT
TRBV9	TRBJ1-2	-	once	CASSVERQGSSGYTF	TGTGCCAGCAGCGTAGAGCGCCAGGGCTCCTCTGGCTACACCTTC
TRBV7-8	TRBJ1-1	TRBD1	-	CASSLSGAAGGLRTEAFF	TGTGCCAGCAGCTTATCAGGAGCGGCAGGGGGCTTGCGCACTGAAGCTTTCTTT
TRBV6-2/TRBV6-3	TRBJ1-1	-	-	CASSQQASTTEAFF	TGTGCCAGCAGTCAACAGGCCTCGACCACTGAAGCTTTCTTT
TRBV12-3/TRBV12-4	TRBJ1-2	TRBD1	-	CASSWGTEYGYTF	TGTGCCAGCAGTTGGGGGACAGAATATGGCTACACCTTC
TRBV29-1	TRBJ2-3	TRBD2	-	CSVDGLAGTDTQYF	TGCAGCGTTGACGGACTAGCAGGCACAGATACGCAGTATTTT
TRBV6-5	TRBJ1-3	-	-	CASSYSTLFSGNTIYF	TGTGCCAGCAGTTACTCGACCCTCTTCTCTGGAAACACCATATATTTT